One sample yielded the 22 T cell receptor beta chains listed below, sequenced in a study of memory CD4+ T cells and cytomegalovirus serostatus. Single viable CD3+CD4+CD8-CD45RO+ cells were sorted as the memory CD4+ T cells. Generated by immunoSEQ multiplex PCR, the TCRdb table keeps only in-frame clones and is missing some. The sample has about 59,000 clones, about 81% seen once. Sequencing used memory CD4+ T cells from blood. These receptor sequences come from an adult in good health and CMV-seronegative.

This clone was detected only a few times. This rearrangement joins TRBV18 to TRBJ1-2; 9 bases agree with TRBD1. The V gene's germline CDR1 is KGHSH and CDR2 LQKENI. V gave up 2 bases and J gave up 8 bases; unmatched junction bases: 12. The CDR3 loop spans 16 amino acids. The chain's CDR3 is CASSPTGGATLSGYTF. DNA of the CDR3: TGTGCCAGCTCACCAACAGGGGGCGCGACTTTGAGCGGCTACACCTTC.

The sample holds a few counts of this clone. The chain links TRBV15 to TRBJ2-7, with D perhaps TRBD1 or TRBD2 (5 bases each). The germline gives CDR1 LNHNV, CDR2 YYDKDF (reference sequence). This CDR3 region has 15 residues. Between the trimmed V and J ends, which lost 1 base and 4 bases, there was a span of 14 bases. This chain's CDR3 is CATSRGDLGRYEQYF. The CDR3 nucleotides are TGTGCCACCAGCAGAGGGGACCTAGGACGGTACGAGCAGTACTTC.

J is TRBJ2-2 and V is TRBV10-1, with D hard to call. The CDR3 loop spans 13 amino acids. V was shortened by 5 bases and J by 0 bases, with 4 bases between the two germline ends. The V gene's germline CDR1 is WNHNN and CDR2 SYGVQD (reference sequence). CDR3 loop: CASSSPNTGELFF. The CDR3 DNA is TGCGCCAGCAGTAGTCCGAACACCGGGGAGCTGTTTTTT.

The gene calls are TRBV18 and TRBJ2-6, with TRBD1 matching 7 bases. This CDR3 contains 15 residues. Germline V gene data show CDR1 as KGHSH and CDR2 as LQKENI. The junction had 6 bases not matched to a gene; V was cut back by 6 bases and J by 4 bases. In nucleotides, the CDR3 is TGTGCCAGCTCCTCGACAGGGTCCGGGGCCAACGTCCTGACTTTC. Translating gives CASSSTGSGANVLTF.

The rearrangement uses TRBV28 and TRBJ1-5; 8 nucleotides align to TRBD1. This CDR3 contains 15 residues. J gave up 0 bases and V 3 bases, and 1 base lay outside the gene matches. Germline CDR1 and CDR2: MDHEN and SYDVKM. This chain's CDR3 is CASSFQGASNQPQHF. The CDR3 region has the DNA TGTGCCAGCAGTTTCCAGGGGGCTAGCAATCAGCCCCAGCATTTT.

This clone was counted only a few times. In DNA form, the CDR3 reads TGCAGCGTGGGGGGACAGGGCAATCAGCCCCAGCATTTT. As protein: CSVGGQGNQPQHF. The gene calls are TRBV29-1 and TRBJ1-5, with 8 bases that match TRBD1. The CDR3 loop spans 13 amino acids. V trimming: 6 bases; J trimming: 2 bases; junction bases outside the gene matches: 3. Germline V gives CDR1 SQVTM, CDR2 ANQGSEA.

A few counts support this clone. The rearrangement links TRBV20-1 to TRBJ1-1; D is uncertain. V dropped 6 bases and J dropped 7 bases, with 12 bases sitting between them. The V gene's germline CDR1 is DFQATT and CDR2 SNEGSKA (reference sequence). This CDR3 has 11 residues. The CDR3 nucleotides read TGCAGTGCAAGGAAAATTGGTGAAGCTTTCTTT. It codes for CSARKIGEAFF.

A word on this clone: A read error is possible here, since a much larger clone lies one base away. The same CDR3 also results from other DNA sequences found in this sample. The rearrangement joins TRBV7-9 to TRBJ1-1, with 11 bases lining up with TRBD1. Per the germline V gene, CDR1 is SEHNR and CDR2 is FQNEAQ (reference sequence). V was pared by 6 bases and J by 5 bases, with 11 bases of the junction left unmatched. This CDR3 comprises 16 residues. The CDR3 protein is CASSWTGGNSRTEAFF. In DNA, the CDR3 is TGTGCCAGCAGTTGGACAGGGGGCAATTCTCGAACTGAAGCTTTCTTT.

The CDR3 DNA reads as TGCAGCTCATGGGACAACGGCTACACCTTC. This translates into CSSWDNGYTF. The rearrangement uses TRBV29-1 and TRBJ1-2; perhaps TRBD1 as D (6 bases). Trimming took 8 bases from V and 8 from J, leaving 12 bases between them. Germline CDR1 is SQVTM and CDR2 is ANQGSEA. The CDR3 is made up of 10 amino acids.

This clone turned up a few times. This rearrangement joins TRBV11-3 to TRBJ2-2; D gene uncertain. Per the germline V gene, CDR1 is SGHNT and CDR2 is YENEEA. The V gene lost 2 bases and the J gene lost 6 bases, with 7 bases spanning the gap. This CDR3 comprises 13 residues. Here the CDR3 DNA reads TGTGCCAGCAGCTTAAGAGATTCCGGGGAGCTGTTTTTT. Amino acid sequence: CASSLRDSGELFF.

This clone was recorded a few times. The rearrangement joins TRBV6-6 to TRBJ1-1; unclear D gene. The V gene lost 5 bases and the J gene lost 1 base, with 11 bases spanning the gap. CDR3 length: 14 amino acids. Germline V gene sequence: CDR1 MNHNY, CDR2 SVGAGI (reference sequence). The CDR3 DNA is TGTGCCAGCAGTGCCGTCGGTGGGAACACTGAAGCTTTCTTT. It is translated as CASSAVGGNTEAFF.

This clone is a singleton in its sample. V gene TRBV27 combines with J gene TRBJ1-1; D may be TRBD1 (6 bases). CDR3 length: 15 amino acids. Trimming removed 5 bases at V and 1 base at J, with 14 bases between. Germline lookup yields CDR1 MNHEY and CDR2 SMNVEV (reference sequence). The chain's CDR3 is CASSQRPTGNTEAFF. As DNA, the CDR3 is TGTGCCAGCAGTCAAAGGCCGACAGGGAACACTGAAGCTTTCTTT.

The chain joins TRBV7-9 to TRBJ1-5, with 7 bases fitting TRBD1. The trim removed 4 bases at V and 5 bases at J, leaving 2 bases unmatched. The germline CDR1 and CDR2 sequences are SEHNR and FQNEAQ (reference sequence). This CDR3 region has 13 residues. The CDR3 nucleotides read TGTGCCAGCAGCTCTACAGGGGATCAGCCCCAGCATTTT. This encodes CASSSTGDQPQHF.

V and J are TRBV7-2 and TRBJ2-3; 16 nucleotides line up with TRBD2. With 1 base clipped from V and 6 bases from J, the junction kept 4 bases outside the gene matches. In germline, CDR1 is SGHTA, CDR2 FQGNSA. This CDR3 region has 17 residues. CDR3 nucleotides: TGTGCCAGCAGCTTAGAGGGACTAGCGGGAGGGTACGATACGCAGTATTTT. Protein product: CASSLEGLAGGYDTQYF.

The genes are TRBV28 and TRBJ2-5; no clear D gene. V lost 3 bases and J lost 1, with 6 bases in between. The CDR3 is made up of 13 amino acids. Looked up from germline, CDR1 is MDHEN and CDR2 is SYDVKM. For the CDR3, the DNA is TGTGCCAGCAGTTTCGGGCCCCAAGAGACCCAGTACTTC. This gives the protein CASSFGPQETQYF. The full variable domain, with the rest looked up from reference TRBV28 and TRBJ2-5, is DVKVTQSSRYLVKRTGEKVFLECVQDMDHENMFWYRQDPGLGLRLIYFSYDVKMKEKGDIPEGYSVSREKKERFSLILESASTNQTSMYLCASSFGPQETQYFGPGTRLLVL.

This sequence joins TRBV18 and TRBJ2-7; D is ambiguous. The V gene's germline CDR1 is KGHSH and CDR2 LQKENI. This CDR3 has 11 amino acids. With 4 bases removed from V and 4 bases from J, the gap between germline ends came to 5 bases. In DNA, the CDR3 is TGTGCCAGCTCACTCGATTACGAGCAGTACTTC. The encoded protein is CASSLDYEQYF. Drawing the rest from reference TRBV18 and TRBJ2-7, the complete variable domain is NAGVMQNPRHLVRRRGQEARLRCSPMKGHSHVYWYRQLPEEGLKFMVYLQKENIIDESGMPKERFSAEFPKEGPSILRIQQVVRGDSAAYFCASSLDYEQYFGPGTRLTVT.

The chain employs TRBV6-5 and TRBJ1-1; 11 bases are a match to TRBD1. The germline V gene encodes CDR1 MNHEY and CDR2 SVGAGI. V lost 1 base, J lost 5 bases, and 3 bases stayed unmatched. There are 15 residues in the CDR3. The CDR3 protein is CASSYWTGGRTEAFF. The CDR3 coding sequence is TGTGCCAGCAGTTACTGGACAGGGGGCAGAACTGAAGCTTTCTTT.

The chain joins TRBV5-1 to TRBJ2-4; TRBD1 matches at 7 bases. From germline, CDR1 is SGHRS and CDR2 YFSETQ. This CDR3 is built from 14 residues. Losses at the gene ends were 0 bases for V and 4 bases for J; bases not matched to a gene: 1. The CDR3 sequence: CASSLGGQKNIQYF. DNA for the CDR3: TGCGCCAGCAGCTTGGGGGGACAGAAAAACATTCAGTACTTC.

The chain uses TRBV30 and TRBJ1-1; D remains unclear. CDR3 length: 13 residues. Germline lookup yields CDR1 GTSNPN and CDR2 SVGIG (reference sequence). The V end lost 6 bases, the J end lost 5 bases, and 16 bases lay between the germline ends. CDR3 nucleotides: TGTGCCTGCGGGGAAGGGCCGGTAACTGAAGCTTTCTTT. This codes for CACGEGPVTEAFF.

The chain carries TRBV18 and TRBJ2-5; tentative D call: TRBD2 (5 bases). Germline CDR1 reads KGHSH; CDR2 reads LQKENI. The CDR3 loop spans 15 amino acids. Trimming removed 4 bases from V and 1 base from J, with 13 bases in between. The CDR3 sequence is CASSRGPQVQETQYF. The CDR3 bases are TGTGCCAGCTCACGAGGGCCGCAGGTCCAAGAGACCCAGTACTTC.

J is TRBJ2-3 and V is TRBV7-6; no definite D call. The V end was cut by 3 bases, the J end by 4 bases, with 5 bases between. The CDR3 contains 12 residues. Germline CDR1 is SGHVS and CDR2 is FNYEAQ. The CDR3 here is CASSFTSDTQYF. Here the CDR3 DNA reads TGTGCCAGCAGCTTCACCTCAGATACGCAGTATTTT.

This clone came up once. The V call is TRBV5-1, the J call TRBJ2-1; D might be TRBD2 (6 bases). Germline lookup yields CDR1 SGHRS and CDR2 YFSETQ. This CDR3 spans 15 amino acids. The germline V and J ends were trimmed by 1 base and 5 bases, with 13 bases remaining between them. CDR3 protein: CASSLWGERDNEQFF. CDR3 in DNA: TGCGCCAGCAGCTTGTGGGGGGAGAGAGACAATGAGCAGTTCTTC.